The clone carrying this TCR beta chain was seen repeatedly, ten times or more. Its antigen is unknown. The sample originates from a study of response to subunit inactivated influenza vaccine. General study findings and limits: The authors proposed limited new T cell recruitment per seasonal influenza vaccination.

Germline CDR1 is GTSNPN and CDR2 is SVGIG (reference sequence). Trimming took 5 bases from V and 8 from J, leaving 10 bases between them. The CDR3 runs to 10 residues. MiXCR, run by TCRdb on the RT-PCR reads, gives a single entry per CDR3 protein. The data hold over 450,000 distinct CDR3 sequences, with 13% observed a single time. The sample was PBMCs from blood, taken around seven weeks after vaccination. The receptor's source is a man between 45 and 60 years old who received an inactivated influenza vaccine. V is TRBV30 and J is TRBJ2-7; weak D call: TRBD1 (5 bases). CDR3 loop: CAWGDRKQYF. The CDR3 DNA reads as TGTGCCTGGGGAGACAGAAAGCAGTACTTC.